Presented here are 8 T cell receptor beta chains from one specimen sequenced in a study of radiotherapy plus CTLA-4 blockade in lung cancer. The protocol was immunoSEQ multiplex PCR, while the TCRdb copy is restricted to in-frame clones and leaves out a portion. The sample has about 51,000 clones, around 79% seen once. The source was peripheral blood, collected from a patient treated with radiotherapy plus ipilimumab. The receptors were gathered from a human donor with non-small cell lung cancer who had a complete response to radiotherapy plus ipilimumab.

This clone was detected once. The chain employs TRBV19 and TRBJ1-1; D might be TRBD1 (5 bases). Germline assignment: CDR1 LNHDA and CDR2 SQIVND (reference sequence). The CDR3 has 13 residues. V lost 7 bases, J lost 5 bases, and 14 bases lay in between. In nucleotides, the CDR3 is TGTGCCAGTATGACAGATTCCCATACTGAAGCTTTCTTT. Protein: CASMTDSHTEAFF.

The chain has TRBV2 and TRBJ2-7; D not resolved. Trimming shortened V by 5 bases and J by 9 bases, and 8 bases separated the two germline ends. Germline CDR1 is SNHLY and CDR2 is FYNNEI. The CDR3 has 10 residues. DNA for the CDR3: TGTGCCAGCAGTAGCCTGTTGCAGTACTTC. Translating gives CASSSLLQYF.

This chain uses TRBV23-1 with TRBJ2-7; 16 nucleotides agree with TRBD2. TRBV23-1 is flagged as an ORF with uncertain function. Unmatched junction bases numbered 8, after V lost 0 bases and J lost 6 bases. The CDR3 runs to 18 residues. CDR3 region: CASSQSPLGLAGGLEQYV. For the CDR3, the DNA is TGCGCCAGCAGTCAATCTCCCCTGGGACTAGCGGGAGGGCTCGAGCAGTACGTC.

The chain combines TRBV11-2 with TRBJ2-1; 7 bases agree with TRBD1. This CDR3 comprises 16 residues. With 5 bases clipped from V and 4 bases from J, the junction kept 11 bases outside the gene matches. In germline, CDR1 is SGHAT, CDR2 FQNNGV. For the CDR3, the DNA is TGTGCCAGCAGCCCGGATTTAGGACAGGCTTACAATGAGCAGTTCTTC. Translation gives CASSPDLGQAYNEQFF.

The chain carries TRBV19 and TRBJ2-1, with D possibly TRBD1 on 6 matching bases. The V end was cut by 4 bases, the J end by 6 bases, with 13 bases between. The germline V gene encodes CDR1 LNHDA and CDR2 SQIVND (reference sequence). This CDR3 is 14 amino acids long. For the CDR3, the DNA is TGTGCCAGTAGTAACTGGGCAGGGGTCAATGAGCAGTTCTTC. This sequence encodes CASSNWAGVNEQFF.

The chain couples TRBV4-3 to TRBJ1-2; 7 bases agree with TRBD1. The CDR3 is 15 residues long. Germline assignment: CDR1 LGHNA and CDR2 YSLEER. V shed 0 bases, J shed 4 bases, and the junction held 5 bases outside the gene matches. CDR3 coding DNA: TGCGCCAGCAGCCAAGACCAGGGGGGCGGCTATGGCTACACCTTC. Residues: CASSQDQGGGYGYTF.

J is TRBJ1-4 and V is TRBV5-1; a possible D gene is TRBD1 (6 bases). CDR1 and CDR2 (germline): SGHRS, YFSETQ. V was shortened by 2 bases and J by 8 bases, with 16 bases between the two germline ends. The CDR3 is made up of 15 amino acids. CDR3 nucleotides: TGCGCCAGCAGCTTACAGGGATTTTCACGGGAAAAACTGTTTTTT. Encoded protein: CASSLQGFSREKLFF.

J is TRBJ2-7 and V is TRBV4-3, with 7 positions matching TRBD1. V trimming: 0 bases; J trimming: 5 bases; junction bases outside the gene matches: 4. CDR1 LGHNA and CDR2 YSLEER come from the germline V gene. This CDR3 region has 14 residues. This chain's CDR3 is CASSQDRGSHEQYV. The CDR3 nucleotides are TGCGCCAGCAGCCAAGACAGGGGGTCCCACGAGCAGTACGTC.